This T cell receptor beta chain was captured in a study of T cells in Graves' hyperthyroidism and ophthalmopathy. What was amplified from RNA transcripts were TCR beta CDR3 regions. In the first-round RT-PCR of the TCR CDR3, the HTBI primer set was used. TCRdb reprocessed the multiplex PCR reads with MiXCR, giving one entry per CDR3 protein. The sample holds approximately 600,000 distinct CDR3 sequences; 15% to 20% are singletons and the top ten take 3.8%. The CDR3 contains 13 residues. V was trimmed by 0 bases and J by 3 bases, leaving 5 bases between them. The germline V gene has CDR1 SGHNT and CDR2 YENEEA. This clonotype was counted at least ten times.

The gene calls are TRBV11-3 and TRBJ1-1; D uncertain. The TCR sequence derives from a woman aged 25 to 39 with Graves' hyperthyroidism. Input material: blood. DNA of the CDR3: TGTGCCAGCAGCTTAGAACAGTACACTGAAGCTTTCTTT. Amino acid sequence: CASSLEQYTEAFF.